The 27 T cell receptor beta chains given below trace back to one sample, sequenced in a study of blood T cells in healthy people across ages. Sample-barcoded 5' priming and a J-beta primer mix drove a second PCR of about 7 to 11 cycles. Via MiXCR, TCRdb re-called the 5' RACE reads, giving one row per CDR3 protein. The sample contains 600,000 to 1,000,000 distinct CDR3 sequences, 58% of which appear only once. Sequences were obtained from blood. The receptors come from a man aged 25-45 years in good health.

The sample holds a few counts of this clonotype. The V and J genes are TRBV5-1 and TRBJ2-7; 7 bases line up with TRBD1. Germline CDR1 and CDR2: SGHRS and YFSETQ. This CDR3 region has 16 residues. Unmatched junction bases numbered 12, after V lost 4 bases and J lost 2 bases. Here the CDR3 DNA reads TGCGCCAGCAGCCAGGGTTCCGGGACAGCGACCTACGAGCAGTACTTC. It is translated as CASSQGSGTATYEQYF.

V is TRBV6-2 or TRBV6-3 and J is TRBJ2-7; D uncertain. Germline loops: CDR1 MNHEY, CDR2 SVGEGT. The CDR3 length is 14 residues. Trimming pared 6 bases from V and 1 base from J, leaving 13 bases between. CDR3 region: CASRSTRASYEQYF. Here the CDR3 DNA reads TGTGCCAGCAGATCGACACGGGCGTCCTACGAGCAGTACTTC.

The chain carries TRBV20-1 and TRBJ2-5, with a tentative D call TRBD1 (5 bases). The CDR3 totals 14 residues. Germline V gives CDR1 DFQATT, CDR2 SNEGSKA (reference sequence). V was pared by 1 base and J by 2 bases, with 11 bases between. The CDR3: CSARGQNPQETQYF. The CDR3, as DNA: TGCAGTGCTAGAGGACAGAACCCTCAAGAGACCCAGTACTTC.

As regards this clonotype: One end of the junction does not line up with germline, which may come from a read error. The genes are TRBV6-1 and TRBJ2-7, with D possibly being TRBD1 (6 bases). The CDR3 sequence is 14 residues long. Per the germline V gene, CDR1 is MNHNS and CDR2 is SASEGT. This CDR3 reads CASSLRDTVYVQYF. The CDR3 coding sequence is TGTGCCAGCAGTCTCCGGGACACTGTCTACGTGCAGTACTTC.

This clonotype turned up a few times. This chain connects TRBV20-1 to TRBJ1-5, with a tentative D call TRBD1 (5 bases). Trimming took 6 bases from V and 6 from J, leaving 15 bases between them. The CDR3 is 13 amino acids. CDR1 and CDR2 (germline): DFQATT, SNEGSKA (reference sequence). The CDR3 here is CSAPPGEAQPQHF. CDR3 DNA sequence: TGCAGTGCCCCTCCGGGGGAGGCTCAGCCCCAGCATTTT.

This clonotype came up once. The chain is built from TRBV9 and TRBJ1-2, with 7 bases identical to TRBD1. The junction had 6 bases not matched to a gene; V was cut back by 3 bases and J by 1 base. The CDR3 consists of 15 residues. CDR1 SGDLS and CDR2 YYNGEE come from the germline V gene. CDR3 sequence reads: CASSETTGFNYGYTF. The CDR3 nucleotides read TGTGCCAGCAGCGAGACGACAGGGTTTAACTATGGCTACACCTTC.

This clonotype was seen more than once but under ten times. The J gene is TRBJ2-3, the V gene TRBV7-2; D not certain. The V gene lost 7 bases and the J gene lost 2 bases, with 13 bases spanning the gap. This CDR3 has 14 residues. Germline V CDR1 and CDR2: SGHTA, FQGNSA. This CDR3 reads CASKLRIDTDTQYF. CDR3 sequence (DNA): TGTGCCAGCAAACTCCGGATCGACACAGATACGCAGTATTTT.

The chain is built from TRBV7-8 and TRBJ1-2; no clear D gene. CDR3 length: 13 residues. The ends were cut back, 6 bases at V and 3 bases at J, with 11 bases in the middle. The V gene's germline CDR1 is SGHVS and CDR2 FQNEAQ. Written as DNA, the CDR3 is TGTGCCAGCAGTCCCCGGGGAGACTATGGCTACACCTTC. Its translation: CASSPRGDYGYTF.

The chain recombines TRBV4-2 with TRBJ2-3, with 11 bases aligning to TRBD2. The CDR3 runs to 18 residues. Germline V lookup: CDR1 LGHNA, CDR2 YNFKEQ. V lost 1 base and J lost 0; bases outside the gene matches: 6. This CDR3 is CASSQGNSGGGSTDTQYF. The CDR3 DNA is TGTGCCAGCAGCCAAGGGAATAGCGGGGGGGGCAGCACAGATACGCAGTATTTT.

The genes are TRBV27 and TRBJ1-2, with D maybe TRBD1 (5 bases). The germline gives CDR1 MNHEY, CDR2 SMNVEV (reference sequence). V dropped 2 bases and J dropped 3 bases, with 19 bases sitting between them. CDR3 length equals 17 residues. The DNA of the CDR3 is TGTGCCAGCAGTTTAACAGTTCAGGGAGTTTCGGACTATGGCTACACCTTC. Translation: CASSLTVQGVSDYGYTF.

The V gene is TRBV7-2, the J gene TRBJ2-7, with D perhaps assigned TRBD1 or TRBD2 (5 bases each). The V end was cut by 1 base, the J end by 0 bases, with 16 bases between. Germline V gene data show CDR1 as SGHTA and CDR2 as FQGNSA. The CDR3 covers 17 residues. CDR3 in amino acids: CASSLGPAGTDSYEQYF. DNA of the CDR3: TGTGCCAGCAGCTTAGGACCGGCCGGGACGGACTCCTACGAGCAGTACTTC.

The chain has TRBV9 and TRBJ2-5, with 8 nucleotides matching TRBD2. V lost 0 bases to trimming and J lost 4 bases; unmatched junction nucleotides: 5. CDR1 and CDR2 from the germline V gene are SGDLS and YYNGEE. This CDR3 is 15 amino acids long. Written as DNA, the CDR3 is TGTGCCAGCAGCGTAGTCGGGGGGGCCGCAGAGACCCAGTACTTC. Translated, it gives CASSVVGGAAETQYF.

The CDR3 sequence: CSATPSSGLTDTQYF. For the CDR3, the DNA is TGCAGTGCTACTCCCTCTAGCGGGCTAACAGATACGCAGTATTTT. V and J are TRBV20-1 and TRBJ2-3, with 8 bases aligning to TRBD2. The CDR3 has 15 amino acids. In germline, CDR1 is DFQATT, CDR2 SNEGSKA (reference sequence). After removal of 4 bases from V and 3 bases from J, the junction contained 9 bases not matched to a gene.

In its sample, this clonotype was seen a few times. This chain joins TRBV27 and TRBJ2-1; D uncertain. With 4 bases removed from V and 9 bases from J, the gap between germline ends came to 13 bases. Germline CDR1 is MNHEY and CDR2 is SMNVEV (reference sequence). The CDR3 length is 13 residues. This chain's CDR3 is CASSYAELGEQFF. For the CDR3, the DNA is TGTGCCAGCAGTTACGCTGAATTGGGTGAGCAGTTCTTC.

The V gene is TRBV5-1, the J gene TRBJ2-5; perhaps TRBD2 as D (5 bases). Germline V gene lookup returns CDR1 SGHRS and CDR2 YFSETQ. The V end lost 2 bases, the J end lost 2 bases, and 16 bases lay between the germline ends. This CDR3 comprises 16 residues. Here the CDR3 reads CASSFFSAGPQETQYF. In nucleotides, the CDR3 is TGCGCCAGCAGCTTTTTTTCCGCGGGCCCACAAGAGACCCAGTACTTC.

The chain carries TRBV28 and TRBJ2-7; 9 bases are shared with TRBD2. The length of the CDR3 is 15 residues. The V gene's germline CDR1 is MDHEN and CDR2 SYDVKM. V dropped 2 bases and J dropped 3; count of bases not matched to a gene: 5. The DNA for the CDR3 is TGTGCCAGCAGTTTACCTAGCGGGGCCCACTACGAGCAGTACTTC. As protein: CASSLPSGAHYEQYF.

The chain joins TRBV20-1 to TRBJ2-7, with D possibly TRBD2 on 6 matching bases. The V and J ends lost 2 bases and 3 bases respectively, with 14 bases between them. This CDR3 has 14 amino acids. CDR1 is DFQATT and CDR2 is SNEGSKA in the germline V gene (reference sequence). The CDR3 loop reads CSARLATTGYEQYF. DNA of the CDR3: TGCAGTGCTAGACTAGCGACCACAGGCTACGAGCAGTACTTC.

This sequence joins TRBV6-5 and TRBJ1-6; D call uncertain. V was clipped by 0 bases and J by 0 bases, with 21 bases between them. Germline V gene data show CDR1 as MNHEY and CDR2 as SVGAGI. This CDR3 has 21 residues. CDR3 nucleotides: TGTGCCAGCAGTTACTCGAGCGGCAGGCAGACCCCCAGCTCCTATAATTCACCCCTCCACTTT. Translated, it gives CASSYSSGRQTPSSYNSPLHF.

There are a few counts of this clonotype. The chain employs TRBV6-2 or TRBV6-3 and TRBJ2-6; D is tentatively TRBD1 or TRBD2 (5 bases each). Germline lookup yields CDR1 MNHEY and CDR2 SVGEGT. The V end was cut by 6 bases, the J end by 4 bases, with 10 bases between. This CDR3 is built from 14 residues. The CDR3 protein is CASRIGDGANVLTF. The CDR3 region has the DNA TGTGCCAGCAGAATAGGGGACGGGGCCAACGTCCTGACTTTC.

The J gene is TRBJ2-3, the V gene TRBV20-1; 10 bases align to TRBD1. The trim removed 6 bases at V and 8 bases at J, leaving 11 bases unmatched. Germline V lookup: CDR1 DFQATT, CDR2 SNEGSKA (reference sequence). The CDR3 totals 14 residues. CDR3 residues: CSADDRGPLSTQYF. The CDR3 coding sequence is TGCAGTGCGGACGACAGGGGGCCGCTTAGTACGCAGTATTTT.

This chain uses TRBV4-3 with TRBJ1-2; weak D call: TRBD1 (5 bases). The germline CDR1 and CDR2 sequences are LGHNA and YSLEER. The CDR3 covers 15 residues. Trimming pared 4 bases from V and 6 bases from J, leaving 18 bases between. CDR3 amino acids: CASSPQRGRPDGYTF. CDR3 coding DNA: TGCGCCAGCAGCCCTCAAAGGGGCAGGCCAGATGGCTACACCTTC.

At least ten counts were recorded for this clonotype. This chain uses TRBV4-3 with TRBJ1-2; D is unresolved. Germline assignment: CDR1 LGHNA and CDR2 YSLEER. CDR3 size: 15 residues. V dropped 1 base and J dropped 9 bases, with 18 bases sitting between them. The CDR3 bases are TGCGCCAGCAGCCAAGCCCACGACGGAATCGGGAGCTACACCTTC. Translated: CASSQAHDGIGSYTF.

The chain combines TRBV25-1 with TRBJ1-2; D gene uncertain. V gave up 2 bases and J gave up 3 bases, with 7 bases separating them. In germline, CDR1 is MGHDK, CDR2 SYGVNS. CDR3 length: 13 residues. CDR3 sequence reads: CASSEGQHYGYTF. CDR3 bases: TGTGCCAGCAGTGAAGGGCAGCACTATGGCTACACCTTC.

In regard to this clonotype: The junction differs from germline at one of its ends, possibly a read error. The V and J genes are TRBV29-1 and TRBJ1-2; D unresolved. CDR3 length: 13 amino acids. Germline assignment: CDR1 SQVTM and CDR2 ANQGSEA. Here the CDR3 reads CGVEDGKNYGYTF. CDR3 DNA sequence: TGCGGCGTTGAAGACGGCAAAAACTATGGCTACACCTTC.

J is TRBJ2-1 and V is TRBV12-3 or TRBV12-4; D call uncertain. The V gene lost 5 bases and the J gene lost 6 bases, with 11 bases spanning the gap. The CDR3 is made up of 13 amino acids. CDR3 nucleotide sequence: TGTGCCAGCAGTGTGGCAACTGGCAATGAGCAGTTCTTC. Translating gives CASSVATGNEQFF.

The sample holds a few counts of this clonotype. CDR3 sequence: CASSETGYTF. CDR3 nucleotides: TGTGCCAGCAGTGAGACTGGCTACACCTTC. The chain couples TRBV6-1 to TRBJ1-2, with unresolved D. There are 10 residues in the CDR3. Germline-derived CDR1 and CDR2 are MNHNS and SASEGT. The germline V and J ends were trimmed by 3 bases and 7 bases, with 3 bases remaining between them.

This clonotype was observed a handful of times. V gene TRBV5-1 combines with J gene TRBJ1-1, with D possibly TRBD1 on 5 matching bases. Trimming removed 4 bases at V and 1 base at J, with 11 bases between. The CDR3 length is 14 residues. CDR1 is SGHRS, CDR2 YFSETQ, per germline. In nucleotides, the CDR3 is TGCGCCAGCAGCCAGGACATCTCGAACACTGAAGCTTTCTTT. Protein product: CASSQDISNTEAFF.